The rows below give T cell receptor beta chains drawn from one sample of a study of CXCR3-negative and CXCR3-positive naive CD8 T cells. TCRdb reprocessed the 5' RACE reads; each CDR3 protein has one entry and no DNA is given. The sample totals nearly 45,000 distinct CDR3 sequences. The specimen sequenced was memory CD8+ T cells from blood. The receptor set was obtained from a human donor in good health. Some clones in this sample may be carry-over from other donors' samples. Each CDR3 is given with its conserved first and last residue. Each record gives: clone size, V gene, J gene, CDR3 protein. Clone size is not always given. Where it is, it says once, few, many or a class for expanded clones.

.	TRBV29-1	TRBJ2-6	CSAVFGANVLTF
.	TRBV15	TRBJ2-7	CATSRETGGFSYEQYF
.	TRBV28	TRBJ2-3	CASSLGWGKTDTQYF
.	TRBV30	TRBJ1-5	CAWSATGGENQPQHF
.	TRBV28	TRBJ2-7	CASSSPGTNSYEQYF
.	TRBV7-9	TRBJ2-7	CASSPVWGFEQYF
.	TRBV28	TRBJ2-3	CASSLWTSGGPTDTQYF
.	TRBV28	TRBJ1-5	CASKDSNQPQHF
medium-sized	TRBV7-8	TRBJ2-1	CASSLGRGGLFLQFF
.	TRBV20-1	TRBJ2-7	CSARGTGHYEQYF
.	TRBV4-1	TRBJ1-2	CASSQGTGPYGYTF
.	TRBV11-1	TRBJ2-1	CASSSLGDRGNNEQFF
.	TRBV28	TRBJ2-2	CASSFYRTGNTGELFF
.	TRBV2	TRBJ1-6	CASSDLGGQGNSPLHF
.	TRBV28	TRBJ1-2	CASWTGGDYGYTF
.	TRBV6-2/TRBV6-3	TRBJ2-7	CASNLEGPPYEQYF
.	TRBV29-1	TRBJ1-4	CSVLGTGVEKLWF
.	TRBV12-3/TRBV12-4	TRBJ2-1	CASSFSVSNEQFF
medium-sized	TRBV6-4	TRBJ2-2	CASSGGATGELFF
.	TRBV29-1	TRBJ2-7	CSVEITGGLTYEQYF
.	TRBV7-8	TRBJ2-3	CASSLVAQLAPNTDTQYF
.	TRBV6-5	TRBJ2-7	CASSPGQGGYEQYF
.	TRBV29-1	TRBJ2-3	CSVPGQTTDTQYF
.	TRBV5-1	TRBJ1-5	CASSLQGRSNQPQHF
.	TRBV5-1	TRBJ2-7	CASSLDRWNEQYF
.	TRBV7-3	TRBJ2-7	CASGGLSGRQYF
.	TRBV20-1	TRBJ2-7	CSARPTSGYKRPSYEQYF
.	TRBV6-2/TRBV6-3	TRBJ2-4	CASGDFGTNIQYF
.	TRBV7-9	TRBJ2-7	CASSYTSAGYEQYF
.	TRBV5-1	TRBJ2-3	CASSLASPDTQYF
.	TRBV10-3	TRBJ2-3	CAISEASGGTTDTQYF
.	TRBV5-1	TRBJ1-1	CASSFGPPRNPMNTEAFF
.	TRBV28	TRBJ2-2	CASSLGPGELFF
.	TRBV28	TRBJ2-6	CASSHQGSFSGANVLTF
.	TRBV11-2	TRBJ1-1	CASRPGQGSTEAFF
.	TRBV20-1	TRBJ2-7	CSARWTGDYEQYF
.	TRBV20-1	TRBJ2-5	CIAGDDYRAGVETQYF
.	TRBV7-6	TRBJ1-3	CASSLEPSSGNTIYF
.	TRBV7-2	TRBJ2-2	CASSVTAGELFF
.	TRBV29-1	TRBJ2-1	CSVETSGAYNEQFF
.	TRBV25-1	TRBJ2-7	CASSLPGTSIEQYF
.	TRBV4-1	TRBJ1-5	CASSPGPGFNQPQHF
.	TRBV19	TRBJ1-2	CASSSLSYRGLYGYTF
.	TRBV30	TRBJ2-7	CAWTIAGTGVEQYF
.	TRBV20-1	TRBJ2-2	CSARFEGDTGELFF
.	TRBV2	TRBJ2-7	CASGLAGRIEQYF
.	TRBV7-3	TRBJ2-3	CASSLMADRTDTQYF
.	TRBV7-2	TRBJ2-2	CASTRRGPPTGELFF
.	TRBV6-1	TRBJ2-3	CASPRLVPTGETDTQYF
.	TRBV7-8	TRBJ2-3	CASSLARATDTQYF
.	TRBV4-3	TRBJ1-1	CASSQGYGEGFTEAFF
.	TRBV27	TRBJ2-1	CASTTSLYNEQFF